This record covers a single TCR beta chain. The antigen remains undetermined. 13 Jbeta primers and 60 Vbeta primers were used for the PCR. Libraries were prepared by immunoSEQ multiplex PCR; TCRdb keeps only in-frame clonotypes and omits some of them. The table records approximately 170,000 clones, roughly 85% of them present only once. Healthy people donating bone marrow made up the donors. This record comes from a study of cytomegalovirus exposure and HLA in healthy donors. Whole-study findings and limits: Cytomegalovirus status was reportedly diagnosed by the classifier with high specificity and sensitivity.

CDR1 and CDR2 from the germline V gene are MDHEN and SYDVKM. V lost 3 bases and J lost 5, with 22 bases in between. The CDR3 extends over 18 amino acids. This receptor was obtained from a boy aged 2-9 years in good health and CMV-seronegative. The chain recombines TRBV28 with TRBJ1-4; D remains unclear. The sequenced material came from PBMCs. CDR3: CASSFMLNPGLENEKLFF. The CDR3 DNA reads TGTGCCAGCAGTTTCATGCTAAACCCGGGTCTGGAGAATGAAAAACTGTTTTTT.